The 21 T cell receptor beta chains in this list originate from one sample, sequenced in a study of early T cells in non-severe SARS-CoV-2 infection. TCRdb reprocessed the 5' RACE reads via MiXCR and lists one record per CDR3 protein. The sample gives some 64,000 distinct CDR3 sequences, 15% to 20% of which show up once; almost 9% is in the top ten. This specimen consisted of whole blood, obtained at baseline. Source of these receptors: an adult who was a healthcare worker with PCR-confirmed SARS-CoV-2 infection or an uninfected control (not recorded which).

At least ten counts were recorded for this clonotype. J is TRBJ2-7 and V is TRBV7-2, with a weak D call TRBD2 (5 bases). Germline-derived CDR1 and CDR2 are SGHTA and FQGNSA. V lost 2 bases to trimming and J lost 4 bases, with 21 bases between them. This CDR3 is 17 amino acids long. This CDR3 is CASSLTSSDWTTYEQYF. Written as DNA, the CDR3 is TGTGCCAGCAGCTTAACGTCCTCGGACTGGACGACTTACGAGCAGTACTTC.

This clonotype was counted at least ten times. V and J are TRBV10-2 and TRBJ2-1, with TRBD1 matching 11 bases. This CDR3 contains 15 residues. Germline lookup yields CDR1 WSHSY and CDR2 SAAADI. The ends lost 5 bases at V and 6 bases at J; junction bases unmatched: 6. This chain's CDR3 is CASSPGTGGFNEQFF. In DNA, the CDR3 is TGCGCCAGCAGTCCCGGGACAGGGGGTTTCAATGAGCAGTTCTTC.

The chain has TRBV15 and TRBJ1-6; D remains unclear. V gave up 5 bases and J gave up 6 bases, with 17 bases separating them. Germline CDR1 and CDR2: LNHNV and YYDKDF (reference sequence). The CDR3 is 16 amino acids. CDR3 region: CATSGLTPGANSPLHF. DNA of the CDR3: TGTGCCACCAGCGGACTTACACCAGGAGCTAATTCACCCCTCCACTTT.

The table lists this clonotype with a few counts. The rearrangement links TRBV20-1 to TRBJ2-7, with TRBD1 identical over 7 bases. The CDR3 sequence is 14 residues long. From germline, CDR1 is DFQATT and CDR2 SNEGSKA (reference sequence). Trimming removed 6 bases from V and 2 bases from J; junction bases left unmatched: 10. This CDR3 is CSASPSGQTYEQYF. CDR3 nucleotides: TGCAGTGCAAGTCCCTCGGGACAGACCTACGAGCAGTACTTC.

V gene TRBV4-1 combines with J gene TRBJ1-1, with 10 bases aligning to TRBD1. V trimming: 4 bases; J trimming: 5 bases; junction bases outside the gene matches: 7. This CDR3 has 15 amino acids. Germline-derived CDR1 and CDR2 are MGHRA and YSYEKL. The CDR3 nucleotides read TGCGCCAGCAGCCGGATGCCGGGACAGGGGACTGAAGCTTTCTTT. This codes for CASSRMPGQGTEAFF.

The chain carries TRBV7-9 and TRBJ2-2; D is uncertain. CDR3 length: 13 amino acids. With 3 bases removed from V and 4 bases from J, the gap between germline ends came to 6 bases. Germline V CDR1 and CDR2: SEHNR, FQNEAQ (reference sequence). The CDR3 loop is CASSFPSTGELFF. The CDR3 nucleotides read TGTGCCAGCAGCTTCCCCTCCACCGGGGAGCTGTTTTTT.

This clonotype was counted between two and nine times. The V and J genes are TRBV4-2 and TRBJ1-2, with D unclear. Germline CDR1 is LGHNA and CDR2 is YNFKEQ. The length of the CDR3 is 13 residues. The V gene lost 3 bases and the J gene lost 4 bases, with 9 bases spanning the gap. The CDR3 loop reads CASSQDGSYGYTF. DNA of the CDR3: TGTGCCAGCAGCCAGGACGGATCCTATGGCTACACCTTC.

The table lists this clonotype with a few counts. The rearrangement links TRBV10-2 to TRBJ2-1, with D tentatively TRBD2 (6 bases). Germline loops: CDR1 WSHSY, CDR2 SAAADI. Trimming stripped 11 bases from V and 8 bases from J, with 22 bases between. The CDR3 is 14 residues long. The CDR3 DNA reads TGCGCCTCGCGATCTGCGGGAATGGTGGATGAGCAGTTCTTC. Protein: CASRSAGMVDEQFF.

This chain uses TRBV4-2 with TRBJ2-1; 10 bases agree with TRBD1. J gave up 0 bases and V 4 bases, and 3 bases lay outside the gene matches. Germline lookup yields CDR1 LGHNA and CDR2 YNFKEQ. The CDR3 is 16 residues long. CDR3 nucleotide sequence: TGTGCCAGCAGCCTCCGGACAGGGGGCTCCTACAATGAGCAGTTCTTC. Protein sequence: CASSLRTGGSYNEQFF.

The chain employs TRBV18 and TRBJ2-1; D ambiguous. The CDR3 sequence is 13 residues long. CDR1 and CDR2 from the germline V gene are KGHSH and LQKENI. With 0 bases removed from V and 8 bases from J, the gap between germline ends came to 8 bases. The CDR3 sequence is CASSPPGGYEQFF. The CDR3 nucleotides read TGTGCCAGCTCACCACCGGGTGGGTATGAGCAGTTCTTC.

This clonotype was seen at least ten times. This chain uses TRBV12-3 or TRBV12-4 with TRBJ1-5; perhaps TRBD1 as D (5 bases). The CDR3 has 15 amino acids. Trimming removed 3 bases at V and 7 bases at J, with 16 bases between. The CDR3 nucleotides read TGTGCCAGCAGTTTTTTTTCCAGGGTTGACCAGCCCCAGCATTTT. Protein: CASSFFSRVDQPQHF.

The sample holds a few counts of this clonotype. The rearrangement joins TRBV11-2 to TRBJ2-1; D is possibly TRBD2 (5 bases). Trimming left V 0 bases short and J 9 bases short, with 9 bases between. The CDR3 sequence is 13 residues long. Germline assignment: CDR1 SGHAT and CDR2 FQNNGV. The CDR3 loop reads CASSLDLGGEQFF. CDR3 bases: TGTGCCAGCAGCTTAGATTTAGGAGGTGAGCAGTTCTTC.

This clonotype was recorded at least ten times. The V call is TRBV6-2 or TRBV6-3, the J call TRBJ1-5; 7 bases agree with TRBD1. This CDR3 contains 15 residues. CDR1 and CDR2 from the germline V gene are MNHEY and SVGEGT. Trimming cost V 5 bases and J 5 bases; bases outside gene matches: 9. CDR3 coding DNA: TGTGCCAGCAGTGACCCCACAGGGGCTTATCAGCCCCAGCATTTT. It specifies CASSDPTGAYQPQHF.

Ten or more counts support this clonotype. V is TRBV24-1 and J is TRBJ2-3; TRBD2 aligns across 12 bases. CDR3 length: 16 amino acids. The junction had 3 bases not matched to a gene; V was cut back by 4 bases and J by 2 bases. Germline V gene data show CDR1 as KGHDR and CDR2 as SFDVKD. CDR3 DNA sequence: TGTGCCACCAGTGACCGGACTAGCGGGGTCACAGATACGCAGTATTTT. As protein: CATSDRTSGVTDTQYF.

This clonotype was found a few times. The chain carries TRBV5-1 and TRBJ2-1; 7 bases line up with TRBD1. The CDR3 covers 17 residues. Losses at the gene ends were 0 bases for V and 3 bases for J; bases not matched to a gene: 9. CDR1 SGHRS and CDR2 YFSETQ come from the germline V gene. CDR3: CASSLALGQNIYNEQFF. CDR3 coding DNA: TGCGCCAGCAGCTTGGCCCTGGGACAGAACATCTACAATGAGCAGTTCTTC.

This clonotype was seen only a few times. V and J are TRBV20-1 and TRBJ2-2; TRBD2 aligns across 8 bases. CDR3 length: 13 amino acids. Trimming removed 5 bases from V and 6 bases from J; junction bases left unmatched: 5. CDR1 is DFQATT, CDR2 SNEGSKA, per germline (reference sequence). The CDR3 bases are TGCAGTGCTGACCCGCGGGGGGCCGGGGAGCTGTTTTTT. Protein product: CSADPRGAGELFF.

The chain uses TRBV28 and TRBJ1-3; TRBD1 matches 7 bases. V shed 6 bases and J 5 bases; nucleotides not matched to a gene: 4. This CDR3 contains 13 residues. Germline CDR1 and CDR2: MDHEN and SYDVKM. In DNA, the CDR3 is TGTGCCAGCAGGATGGACAGGAGAAACACCATATATTTT. Amino acids: CASRMDRRNTIYF.

This rearrangement joins TRBV7-6 to TRBJ2-7; D gene unclear. V was clipped by 2 bases and J by 0 bases, with 17 bases between them. Germline V gives CDR1 SGHVS, CDR2 FNYEAQ. The CDR3 loop spans 17 amino acids. Written as DNA, the CDR3 is TGTGCCAGCAGCTTAAAGCCAGCCAGCTTTAGCTCCTACGAGCAGTACTTC. Its translation: CASSLKPASFSSYEQYF.

Here the CDR3 reads CASSSGLAGTYEQYF. DNA for the CDR3: TGTGCCAGCAGCTCGGGACTAGCGGGAACCTACGAGCAGTACTTC. The chain links TRBV7-2 to TRBJ2-7; TRBD2 matches at 13 bases. Germline V lookup: CDR1 SGHTA, CDR2 FQGNSA. The length of the CDR3 is 15 residues. J gave up 2 bases and V 4 bases, and 2 bases lay outside the gene matches.

V gene TRBV29-1 combines with J gene TRBJ2-2; TRBD2 is a possible D gene (5 bases). Germline CDR1 is SQVTM and CDR2 is ANQGSEA. The CDR3 is made up of 12 amino acids. Trimming stripped 7 bases from V and 5 bases from J, with 11 bases between. CDR3 residues: CSAGERTGELFF. CDR3 nucleotides: TGCAGCGCCGGGGAGAGGACCGGGGAGCTGTTTTTT.

The chain carries TRBV1 and TRBJ2-2; the listed D gene, TRBD2, was not tested against the DNA. TRBV1 is a listed pseudogene. This CDR3 is built from 17 residues. The DNA for the CDR3 is TGCACCAGCAGCCAAGACCCTAGCGGGGTAATTACCGGGGAGCTGTTTTTT. Protein: CTSSQDPSGVITGELFF.